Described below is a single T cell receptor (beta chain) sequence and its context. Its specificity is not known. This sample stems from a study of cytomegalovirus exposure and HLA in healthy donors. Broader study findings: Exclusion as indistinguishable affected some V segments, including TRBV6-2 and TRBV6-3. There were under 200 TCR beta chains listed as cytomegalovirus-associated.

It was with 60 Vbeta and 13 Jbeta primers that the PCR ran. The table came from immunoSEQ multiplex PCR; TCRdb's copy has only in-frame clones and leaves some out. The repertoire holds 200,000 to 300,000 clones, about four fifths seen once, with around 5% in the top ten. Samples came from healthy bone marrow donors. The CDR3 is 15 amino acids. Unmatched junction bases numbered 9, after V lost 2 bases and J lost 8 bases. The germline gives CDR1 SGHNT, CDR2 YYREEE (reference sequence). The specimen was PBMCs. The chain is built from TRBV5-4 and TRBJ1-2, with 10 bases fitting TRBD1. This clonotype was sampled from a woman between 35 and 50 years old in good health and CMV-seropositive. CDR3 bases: TGTGCCAGCAGCTTATCGACAGGGGGCGCGACAGGCTACACCTTC. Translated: CASSLSTGGATGYTF.